One and the same sample provided the 11 T cell receptor beta chains below, sequenced in a study of blood T cell repertoires in COVID-19 (dated by TCRdb to about 2020). The method behind the library was the immunoSEQ multiplex PCR assay. TCRdb provides this immuneACCESS table in a form limited to in-frame rearrangements. Some clones are lacking; in checked studies, under half of them reflect an unresolved V gene, and why the rest are absent is not known. Present in this sample are around 47,000 clones, 87% of which were seen just once. Approximately 23% of the sample lies in the top ten. Sequencing input: peripheral blood. These receptor sequences come from a woman of 80 years or more in a cohort sampled during active or convalescent COVID-19.

V gene TRBV5-5 combines with J gene TRBJ2-1, with 8 positions matching TRBD1. The CDR3 spans 15 residues. V lost 4 bases to trimming and J lost 4 bases; unmatched junction nucleotides: 7. CDR1 is SGHKS, CDR2 YYEKEE, per germline (reference sequence). CDR3 sequence reads: CASSPGQGWYNEQFF. The CDR3, as DNA: TGTGCCAGCAGCCCAGGACAGGGATGGTACAATGAGCAGTTCTTC.

The chain is built from TRBV3-1 (or the pseudogene TRBV3-2) and TRBJ2-5; no clear D gene. CDR1 LGHDT and CDR2 YNNKEL come from the germline V gene (reference sequence). This CDR3 has 12 amino acids. V was trimmed by 0 bases and J by 5 bases, leaving 4 bases between them. In nucleotides, the CDR3 is TGTGCCAGCAGCCAAGACAGGGAGACCCAGTACTTC. Translating gives CASSQDRETQYF.

The chain recombines TRBV5-1 with TRBJ2-3; 8 bases fit TRBD2. V shed 2 bases and J 4 bases; nucleotides not matched to a gene: 12. The CDR3 totals 17 residues. Germline CDR1 reads SGHRS; CDR2 reads YFSETQ. CDR3 in amino acids: CASSFGLAGPDADTQYF. The DNA of the CDR3 is TGCGCCAGCAGCTTCGGCCTAGCGGGCCCCGATGCAGATACGCAGTATTTT.

The rearrangement joins TRBV4-1 to TRBJ2-4; D is possibly TRBD2 (7 bases). The length of the CDR3 is 15 residues. Germline CDR1 and CDR2: MGHRA and YSYEKL. With 1 base removed from V and 6 bases from J, the gap between germline ends came to 13 bases. Written as DNA, the CDR3 is TGCGCCAGCAGCCAAGGTGGGGGGGCCGGAAACATTCAGTACTTC. Translated, it gives CASSQGGGAGNIQYF.

The chain joins TRBV27 to TRBJ2-7, with 11 bases matching TRBD2. The CDR3 extends over 15 amino acids. Germline-derived CDR1 and CDR2 are MNHEY and SMNVEV (reference sequence). Trimming took 5 bases from V and 2 from J; bases not matched to a gene: 5. CDR3 sequence: CASSMLSGGAYEQYF. CDR3 bases: TGTGCCAGCAGTATGCTTAGCGGGGGGGCCTACGAGCAGTACTTC.

The genes are TRBV7-9 and TRBJ1-2; maybe TRBD1 (6 bases). This CDR3 comprises 16 residues. V was cut by 1 base and J by 4 bases, with 16 bases left in between. CDR1 and CDR2 from the germline V gene are SEHNR and FQNEAQ (reference sequence). The CDR3 reads CASSLGGRMGAYGYTF. CDR3 in DNA: TGTGCCAGCAGCTTAGGTGGACGTATGGGGGCCTATGGCTACACCTTC.

The rearrangement uses TRBV7-9 and TRBJ1-2; tentatively, D is TRBD1 (5 bases). The length of the CDR3 is 15 residues. Germline V gene lookup returns CDR1 SEHNR and CDR2 FQNEAQ (reference sequence). Trimming took 5 bases from V and 6 from J, leaving 19 bases between them. In DNA, the CDR3 is TGTGCCAGCAGCGCACTCTCGGGGGGAGCGGATGGCTACACCTTC. Translated: CASSALSGGADGYTF. The full variable domain, rest sourced from reference TRBV7-9 and TRBJ1-2, is DTGVSQNPRHKITKRGQNVTFRCDPISEHNRLYWYRQTLGQGPEFLTYFQNEAQLEKSRLLSDRFSAERPKGSFSTLEIQRTEQGDSAMYLCASSALSGGADGYTFGSGTRLTVV.

The rearrangement uses TRBV30 and TRBJ2-2, with TRBD1 identical over 8 bases. Per germline, CDR1 GTSNPN and CDR2 SVGIG (reference sequence). Trimming took 8 bases from V and 1 from J; bases not matched to a gene: 0. The CDR3 consists of 12 residues. CDR3 nucleotide sequence: TGTGCCGGACAGGGGAACACCGGGGAGCTGTTTTTT. Translating gives CAGQGNTGELFF.

This clone has only a few counts. This chain joins TRBV19 and TRBJ1-1, with a weak D call TRBD1 (5 bases). Trimming removed 7 bases at V and 0 bases at J, with 15 bases between. The CDR3 is 15 residues long. Germline-derived CDR1 and CDR2 are LNHDA and SQIVND (reference sequence). The CDR3 here is CASTPGHLMNTEAFF. The CDR3 DNA follows: TGTGCCAGTACCCCCGGACACCTCATGAACACTGAAGCTTTCTTT.

The CDR3 nucleotides are TGCGCCAGCAGCTTGGCGCTAGCGGGAGGTATGGAGACCCAGTACTTC. It specifies CASSLALAGGMETQYF. The chain is built from TRBV5-1 and TRBJ2-5; 11 bases line up with TRBD2. Germline CDR1 SGHRS, CDR2 YFSETQ. V lost 0 bases to trimming and J lost 5 bases; unmatched junction nucleotides: 6. The CDR3 runs to 16 residues.

The chain joins TRBV11-3 to TRBJ2-7; possible D gene TRBD2, 5 bases. This CDR3 comprises 12 residues. V gave up 8 bases and J gave up 5 bases, with 13 bases separating them. The germline CDR1 and CDR2 sequences are SGHNT and YENEEA. The CDR3 DNA reads TGTGCCAGCCGCGGGCGGGCCCACGAGCAGTACTTC. Translated, it gives CASRGRAHEQYF.